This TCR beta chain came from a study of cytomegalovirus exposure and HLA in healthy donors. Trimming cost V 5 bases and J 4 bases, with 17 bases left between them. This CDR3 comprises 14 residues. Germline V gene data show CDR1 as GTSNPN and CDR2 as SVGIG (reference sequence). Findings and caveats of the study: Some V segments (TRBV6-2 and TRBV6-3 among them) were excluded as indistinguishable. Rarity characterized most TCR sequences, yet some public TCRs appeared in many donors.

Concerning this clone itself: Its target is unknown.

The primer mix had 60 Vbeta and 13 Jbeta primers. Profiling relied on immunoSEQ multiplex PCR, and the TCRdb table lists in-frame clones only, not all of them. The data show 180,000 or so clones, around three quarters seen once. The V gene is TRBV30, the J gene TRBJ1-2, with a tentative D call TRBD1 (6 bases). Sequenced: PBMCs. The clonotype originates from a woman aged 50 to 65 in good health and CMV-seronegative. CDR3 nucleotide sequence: TGTGCCTGGTCTTTTCAACAGGGTTTCTATGGCTACACCTTC. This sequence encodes CAWSFQQGFYGYTF.